This note documents a single T cell receptor (beta chain) sequence. Antigen unknown. Trimming cost V 6 bases and J 6 bases, with 14 bases left between them. The CDR3 totals 13 residues. Germline assignment: CDR1 MNHEY and CDR2 SVGAGI. Vbeta (60) and Jbeta (13) primers were used in the PCR. Some clones are missing from TCRdb's copy, which holds only in-frame ones; the method was immunoSEQ multiplex PCR. The sample yields some 100,000 clones, roughly three quarters seen once. The data stem from a study of cytomegalovirus exposure and HLA in healthy donors. Overall study results and limits: Cytomegalovirus-associated TCR beta chains were listed, numbering under 200. Within a later analysis, the majority of CMV-associated TCR beta chains appeared HLA-restricted. Across all donors, roughly uniform sequencing depth was an assumption of the presence/absence analyses.

Sequences were obtained from PBMCs. The rearrangement uses TRBV6-5 and TRBJ1-2; the D is unclear. This TCR was recovered from a female donor in good health and CMV-seropositive. The CDR3 coding sequence is TGTGCCAGCAGCAAAAACAGTGGCGATGGCTACACCTTC. Residues: CASSKNSGDGYTF.